Sequencing of this T cell receptor beta chain was carried out in a study of CD8 T cells in ankylosing spondylitis. General study points: Seemingly characteristic of ankylosing spondylitis blood was a TCR beta motif consisting of eight highly homologous variants. Peripheral blood samples showed relatively rare disease-linked clones, and these clones were CD8+. Enrichment of disease-linked clones was reportedly significant in matched ankylosing spondylitis synovial fluid.

The CDR3 runs 19 residues. Germline CDR1 is SGHNT and CDR2 is YYREEE (reference sequence). V shed 2 bases, J shed 3 bases, and the junction held 17 bases outside the gene matches. On this clonotype itself: Antigen: not known.

Library preparation for TCR beta used quantitative 5'-RACE with molecular barcodes. TCRdb called the 5' RACE reads again in MiXCR, with one record for every CDR3 protein. Here the sample spans a few hundred thousand distinct CDR3 sequences, 15% to 20% being singletons. The sequence derives from a male donor with ankylosing spondylitis. The sample consisted of blood, either unsorted or a sorted T cell fraction (not recorded which). The chain joins TRBV5-4 to TRBJ2-1; 7 nucleotides align to TRBD2. The CDR3 bases are TGTGCCAGCAGCTTTCCGCGCGGGAGCACCCTGGACTACTACAATGAGCAGTTCTTC. Encoded protein: CASSFPRGSTLDYYNEQFF.